This TCR beta chain was sequenced for a study of cytomegalovirus exposure and HLA in healthy donors. PCR was performed using 60 Vbeta and 13 Jbeta primers. Data came from immunoSEQ multiplex PCR; TCRdb stores just in-frame clones and leaves some out. Across around 100,000 clones, the top ten clones capture around 3.4% of the sample. This CDR3 region has 12 residues. Germline V lookup: CDR1 LNHDA, CDR2 SQIVND (reference sequence). V lost 5 bases to trimming and J lost 8 bases, with 12 bases between them. This receptor was identified in a woman in her 30s in good health and CMV-seronegative. Source material: PBMCs. V is TRBV19 and J is TRBJ1-1; the D is unclear. The chain's CDR3 is CASSGGVVEAFF. In DNA, the CDR3 is TGTGCCAGTAGTGGAGGAGTCGTGGAAGCTTTCTTT.